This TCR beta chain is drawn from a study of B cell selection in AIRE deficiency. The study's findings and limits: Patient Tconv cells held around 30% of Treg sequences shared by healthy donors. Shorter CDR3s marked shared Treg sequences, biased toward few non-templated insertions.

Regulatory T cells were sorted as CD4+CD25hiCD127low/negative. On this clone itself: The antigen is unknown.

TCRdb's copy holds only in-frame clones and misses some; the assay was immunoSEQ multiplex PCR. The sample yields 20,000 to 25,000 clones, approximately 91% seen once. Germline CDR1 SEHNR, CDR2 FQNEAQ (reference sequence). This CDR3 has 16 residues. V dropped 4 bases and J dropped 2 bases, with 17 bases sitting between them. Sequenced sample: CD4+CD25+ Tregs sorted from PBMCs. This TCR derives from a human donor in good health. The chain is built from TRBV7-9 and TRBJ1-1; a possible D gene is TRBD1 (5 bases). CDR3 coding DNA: TGTGCCAGCAGCTGGTGGGACGGAACTCTAAACACTGAAGCTTTCTTT. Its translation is CASSWWDGTLNTEAFF. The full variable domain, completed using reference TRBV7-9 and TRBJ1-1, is DTGVSQNPRHKITKRGQNVTFRCDPISEHNRLYWYRQTLGQGPEFLTYFQNEAQLEKSRLLSDRFSAERPKGSFSTLEIQRTEQGDSAMYLCASSWWDGTLNTEAFFGQGTRLTVV.